Here is one T cell receptor beta chain with its context. One junction end disagrees with the germline gene, perhaps due to a read error. The sample comes from a study of blood T cells in healthy people across ages. Study-level background: Roughly one uniquely barcoded beta molecule per two T cells was captured.

The CDR3 length is 15 residues. Germline loops: CDR1 LNHDA, CDR2 SQIVND (reference sequence). PCR was performed a second time for 7 to 11 cycles using a sample-barcoded 5' primer and a J-beta primer mix. A single record per CDR3 protein comes from TCRdb applying MiXCR to the 5' RACE reads. Among around 1,100,000 distinct CDR3 sequences listed, around two fifths were seen once. The V and J genes are TRBV19 and TRBJ2-1; TRBD1 agrees at 10 bases. The sequenced material came from blood. The sequence was obtained from a young man in good health. In DNA form, the CDR3 reads TGTGCCGGTAGTCCGAGGGGACAGGGGCGCAATGAGCAGTTCTTC. Its translation: CAGSPRGQGRNEQFF.